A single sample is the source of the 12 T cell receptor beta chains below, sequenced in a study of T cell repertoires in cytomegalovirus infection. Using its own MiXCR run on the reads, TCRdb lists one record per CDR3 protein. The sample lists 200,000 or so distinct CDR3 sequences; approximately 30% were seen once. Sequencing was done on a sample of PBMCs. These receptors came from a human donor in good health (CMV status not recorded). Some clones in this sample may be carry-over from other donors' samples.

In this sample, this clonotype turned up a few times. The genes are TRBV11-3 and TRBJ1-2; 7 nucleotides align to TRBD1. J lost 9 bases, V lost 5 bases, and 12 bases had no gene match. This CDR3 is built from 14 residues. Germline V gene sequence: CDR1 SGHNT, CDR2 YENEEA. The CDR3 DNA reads TGTGCCAGCAGCCCACCCGGGCCAGGGGGGAGCTACACCTTC. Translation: CASSPPGPGGSYTF. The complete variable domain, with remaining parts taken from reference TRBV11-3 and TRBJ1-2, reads EAGVVQSPRYKIIEKKQPVAFWCNPISGHNTLYWYLQNLGQGPELLIRYENEEAVDDSQLPKDRFSAERLKGVDSTLKIQPAELGDSAVYLCASSPPGPGGSYTFGSGTRLTVV.

CDR3 nucleotide sequence: TGTGCCACAGACCCCCGCCAACAGGGGGTCACTGAAGCTTTCTTT. Its protein is CATDPRQQGVTEAFF. The V and J genes are TRBV6-2 or TRBV6-3 and TRBJ1-1; TRBD1 agrees at 8 bases. CDR3 size: 15 residues. V shed 10 bases and J 4 bases; nucleotides not matched to a gene: 14. In germline, CDR1 is MNHEY, CDR2 SVGEGT.

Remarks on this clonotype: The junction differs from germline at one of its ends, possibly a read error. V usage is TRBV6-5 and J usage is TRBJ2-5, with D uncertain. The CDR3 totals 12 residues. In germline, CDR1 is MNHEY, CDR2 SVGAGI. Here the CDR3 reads CASRHAGETLSF. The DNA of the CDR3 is TGTGCCAGCAGACACGCAGGAGAGACCCTGTCCTTC.

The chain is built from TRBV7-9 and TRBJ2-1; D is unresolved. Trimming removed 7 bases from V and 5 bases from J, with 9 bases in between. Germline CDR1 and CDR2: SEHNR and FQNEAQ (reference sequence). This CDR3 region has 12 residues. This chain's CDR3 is CASTMGNNEQFF. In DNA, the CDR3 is TGTGCCAGCACAATGGGAAACAATGAGCAGTTCTTC.

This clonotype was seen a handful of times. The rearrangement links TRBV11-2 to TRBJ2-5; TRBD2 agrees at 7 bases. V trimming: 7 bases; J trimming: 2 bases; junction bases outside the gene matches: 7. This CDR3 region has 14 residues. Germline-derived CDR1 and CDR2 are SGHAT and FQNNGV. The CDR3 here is CASTLGGGQETQYF. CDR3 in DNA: TGTGCCAGCACCCTGGGGGGGGGGCAAGAGACCCAGTACTTC.

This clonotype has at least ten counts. The chain's CDR3 is CASSPTGGSNTEAFF. The DNA of the CDR3 is TGTGCCAGCAGCCCAACAGGAGGATCGAACACTGAAGCTTTCTTT. J is TRBJ1-1 and V is TRBV11-3, with D maybe TRBD1 (5 bases). Germline V gives CDR1 SGHNT, CDR2 YENEEA. The CDR3 loop spans 15 amino acids. V lost 5 bases and J 1 base, leaving 14 bases between the germline ends.

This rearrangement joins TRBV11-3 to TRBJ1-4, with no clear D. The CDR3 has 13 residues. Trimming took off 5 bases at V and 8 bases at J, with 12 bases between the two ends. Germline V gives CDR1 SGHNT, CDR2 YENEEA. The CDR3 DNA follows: TGTGCCAGCAGCCTTCGAAGTGGAGAAAAACTGTTTTTT. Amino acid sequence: CASSLRSGEKLFF.

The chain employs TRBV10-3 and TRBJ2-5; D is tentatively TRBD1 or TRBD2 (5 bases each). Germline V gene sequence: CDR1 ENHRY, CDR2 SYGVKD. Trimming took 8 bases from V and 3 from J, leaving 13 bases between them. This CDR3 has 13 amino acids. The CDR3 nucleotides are TGTGCCATCGCCGAGGGCAGGGAAGAGACCCAGTACTTC. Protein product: CAIAEGREETQYF.

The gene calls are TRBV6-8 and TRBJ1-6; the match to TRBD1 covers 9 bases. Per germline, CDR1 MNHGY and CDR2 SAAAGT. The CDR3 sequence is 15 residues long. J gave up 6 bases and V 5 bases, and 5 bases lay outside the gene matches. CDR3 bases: TGTGCCAGCAGTCCTGGGACAGGGAGTAATTCACCCCTCCACTTT. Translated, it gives CASSPGTGSNSPLHF.

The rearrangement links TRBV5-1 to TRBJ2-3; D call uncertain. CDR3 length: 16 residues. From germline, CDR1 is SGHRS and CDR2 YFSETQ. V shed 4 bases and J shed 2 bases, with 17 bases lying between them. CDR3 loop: CASSAARAPATDTQYF. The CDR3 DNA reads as TGCGCCAGCAGCGCGGCCCGGGCCCCAGCCACAGATACGCAGTATTTT.

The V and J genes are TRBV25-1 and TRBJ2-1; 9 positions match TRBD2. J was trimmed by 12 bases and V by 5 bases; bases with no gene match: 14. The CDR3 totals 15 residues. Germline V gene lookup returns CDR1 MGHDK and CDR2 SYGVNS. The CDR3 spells CASSPRTSVGVRQFF. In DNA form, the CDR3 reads TGTGCCAGCAGTCCCCGGACTAGCGTGGGGGTTAGGCAGTTCTTC.

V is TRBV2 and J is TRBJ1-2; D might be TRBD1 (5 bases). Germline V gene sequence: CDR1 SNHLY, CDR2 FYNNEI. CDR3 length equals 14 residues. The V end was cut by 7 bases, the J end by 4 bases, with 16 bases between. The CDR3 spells CASTETVGGYGYTF. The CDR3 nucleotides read TGTGCCAGCACCGAGACAGTGGGCGGCTATGGCTACACCTTC. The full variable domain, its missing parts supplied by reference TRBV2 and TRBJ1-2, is EPEVTQTPSHQVTQMGQEVILRCVPISNHLYFYWYRQILGQKVEFLVSFYNNEISEKSEIFDDQFSVERPDGSNFTLKIRSTKLEDSAMYFCASTETVGGYGYTFGSGTRLTVV.